This T cell receptor beta chain is from a study of blood T cells in healthy people across ages. Together with a sample-barcoded 5' primer, a J-beta primer mix was included in a second PCR lasting about 6 to 11 cycles. TCRdb re-analysed the 5' RACE reads in MiXCR, keeping a single row per CDR3 protein. The sample holds about 650,000 distinct CDR3 sequences; about 51% are singletons and the top ten take roughly 13%. At least ten counts were recorded for this clonotype. This CDR3 has 13 residues. Germline CDR1 SGHAT, CDR2 FQDESV (reference sequence). Trimming took off 6 bases at V and 0 bases at J, with 7 bases between the two ends.

This TCR derives from a woman older than 75 in good health. The chain combines TRBV11-1 with TRBJ2-3, with unresolved D. The material sequenced was blood. CDR3 amino acids: CASRVQSTDTQYF. CDR3 DNA: TGTGCCAGCAGGGTACAGAGCACAGATACGCAGTATTTT.